Here is one T cell receptor beta chain with its context. Its cognate antigen has yet to be identified. Per-nucleotide qualities are absent, and no much larger clonotype sits a single base away. TCR beta CDR3 regions were amplified from RNA transcripts. For the first round of RT-PCR on the TCR CDR3, the HTBI primer set was used together with the Qiagen OneStep RT-PCR kit. Libraries were constructed in a second round of multiplex PCR, after which size selection and purification were carried out. Libraries were sequenced paired-end with 100 bp reads on an Illumina HiSeq2000. In the source study's methods: SOAPnuke was used to process the raw data, with reads discarded if the reads contained adapters or uncalled bases, had a mean Phred below 15, or lacked an exact constant-primer or identifier match. COPE v1.2.5 was used to merge the high-quality paired reads, and each unique nucleotide sequence was defined as a clonotype. MiTCR v1.1 was used to align clonotypes to the IMGT TRBV, TRBD and TRBJ reference segments. The analysis was restricted to V-J combinations with a frequency above 0.0001, which together covered 99.2% of the repertoires. The TCS score was defined as F50 (clonal expansion) divided by E x V (chaos), with BLOSUM62-based TCRdist calculated between CDR3 peptides within each V-J. Welch's t-statistics and random forest reduced 500 to 650 V-J features to some 14, which were used in a naive Bayes classifier (R e1071). Using fastp trimming at Q25 and MiXCR clonotype assembly, TCRdb reanalyzed the public sequencing data and kept in-frame beta chains. Entries are consolidated by CDR3 protein sequence, retaining the most common genes and DNA. TCRdb, not the original authors, processed these V and J calls. Within this sample are approximately 430,000 distinct CDR3 sequences, with over 12% of them counted one time only. In total, the top ten clones hold approximately 13% of the sample.

The data derive from a study of T cells in Graves' hyperthyroidism and ophthalmopathy (dated by TCRdb to the late 2010s). Some background on the complete study: Peripheral blood was collected at initial diagnosis, before any treatment. To identify TCR V-J signatures that set the groups apart, the researchers used a discovery cohort of 90 to 100 patients, made up of about 44 with Graves' ophthalmopathy and about 60 with stable Graves' hyperthyroidism. In more than 5 Graves' hyperthyroidism patients, the study also compared T-cell repertoires from thyroid tissue with T-cell repertoires from blood. The 90 to 100 discovery patients were randomly divided into training and test sets at a 7:3 ratio. Following sampling, methimazole starting at 30 mg daily was given to hyperthyroidism patients, and high-dose intravenous methylprednisolone was given to ophthalmopathy patients. Whether ophthalmopathy could be predicted prospectively was tested in an independent validation cohort made up of under 20 hyperthyroidism patients plus 17 patients who later progressed to ophthalmopathy. According to the paper, TCR Vbeta CDR3 sequencing was carried out on more than 120 peripheral blood samples, which came from approximately 43 ophthalmopathy, under 85 hyperthyroidism and approximately 17 progressor patients. The research as a whole found: Most expanded thyroid clonotypes (frequency above 0.001) were also found in blood, which suggests that blood repertoires may mirror thyroid immune responses. Sample size was not statistically predetermined, and blinding of investigators to group allocation was not performed. During validation, the model predicted progression to ophthalmopathy a median of around 6 months ahead of onset, with almost 71% sensitivity and 72.22% specificity. A model built on a 13 V-J signature distinguished ophthalmopathy from stable hyperthyroidism, reaching around 87% sensitivity and 81.08% specificity in cross-validation and 80%/75% in testing.

In the ophthalmopathy patients, disease was moderately to severely active, with a Clinical Activity Score of 3 or more, a NOSPECS grade of 4 or more, and a duration of less than 3 months. Exclusion was applied to patients with uncontrolled infections, other autoimmune diseases, pregnancy or lactation. Diagnoses were established on the basis of clinical symptoms, serum thyroxine and TRAb, thyroid ultrasound, and orbital computed tomography. PBMCs were isolated from about 10 ml of fresh peripheral blood by Ficoll-Paque density gradient centrifugation. Trizol reagent was used to extract total RNA, and RNA quality was then checked on an Agilent 2100 Bioanalyzer. The germline V gene (reference sequence) gives CDR1 as SEHNR and CDR2 as FQNEAQ. The CDR3 runs 14 amino acids, cysteine and phenylalanine included. Only the CDR3 DNA stays, 42 bases, in frame from base 1. Trimmed from V: 0 bases; trimmed from J: 8 bases; junction bases lacking a gene match: 3.

The TCR sequence derives from a man younger than 35 with Graves' ophthalmopathy. Material: blood. The chain employs TRBV7-9 and TRBJ2-2; 7 nucleotides in the junction match TRBD2. The CDR3 is CASSLAAGEGELFF. Here is the DNA: TGTGCCAGCAGCTTAGCGGCGGGGGAGGGGGAGCTGTTTTTT. Reference TRBV7-9 and TRBJ2-2 genes cover what lies past the CDR3, so the full variable domain is DTGVSQNPRHKITKRGQNVTFRCDPISEHNRLYWYRQTLGQGPEFLTYFQNEAQLEKSRLLSDRFSAERPKGSFSTLEIQRTEQGDSAMYLCASSLAAGEGELFFGEGSRLTVL.